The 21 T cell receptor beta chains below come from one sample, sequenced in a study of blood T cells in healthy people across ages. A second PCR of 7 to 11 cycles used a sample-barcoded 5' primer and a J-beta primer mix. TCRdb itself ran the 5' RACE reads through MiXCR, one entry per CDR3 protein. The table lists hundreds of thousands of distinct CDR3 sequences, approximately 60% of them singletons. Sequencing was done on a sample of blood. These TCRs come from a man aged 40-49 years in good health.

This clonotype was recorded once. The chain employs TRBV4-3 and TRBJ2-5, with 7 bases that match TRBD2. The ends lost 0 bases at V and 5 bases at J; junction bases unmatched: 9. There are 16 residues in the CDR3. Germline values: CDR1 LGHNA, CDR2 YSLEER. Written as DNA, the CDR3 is TGCGCCAGCAGCCAAGAAACCCAGGGAGGGAGGGAGACCCAGTACTTC. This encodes CASSQETQGGRETQYF.

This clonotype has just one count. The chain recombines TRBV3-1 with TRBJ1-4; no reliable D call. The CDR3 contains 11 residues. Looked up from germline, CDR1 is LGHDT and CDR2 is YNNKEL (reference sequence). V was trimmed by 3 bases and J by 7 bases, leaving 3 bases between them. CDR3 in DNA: TGTGCCAGCAGCCACAGTGAAAAACTGTTTTTT. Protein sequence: CASSHSEKLFF.

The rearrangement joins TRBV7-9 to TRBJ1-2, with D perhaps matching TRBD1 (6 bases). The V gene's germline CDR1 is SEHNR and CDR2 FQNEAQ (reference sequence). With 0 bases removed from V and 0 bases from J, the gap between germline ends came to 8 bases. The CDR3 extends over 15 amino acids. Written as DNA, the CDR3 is TGTGCCAGCAGCTTAGCGGGACAAGCTAACTATGGCTACACCTTC. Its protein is CASSLAGQANYGYTF.

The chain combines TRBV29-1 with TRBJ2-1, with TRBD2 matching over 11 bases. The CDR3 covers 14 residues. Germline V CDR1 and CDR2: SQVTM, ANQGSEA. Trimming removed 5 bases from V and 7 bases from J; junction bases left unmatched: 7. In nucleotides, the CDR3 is TGCAGCGTTCAAACTAGCGGGAGTACGAATGAGCAGTTCTTC. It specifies CSVQTSGSTNEQFF.

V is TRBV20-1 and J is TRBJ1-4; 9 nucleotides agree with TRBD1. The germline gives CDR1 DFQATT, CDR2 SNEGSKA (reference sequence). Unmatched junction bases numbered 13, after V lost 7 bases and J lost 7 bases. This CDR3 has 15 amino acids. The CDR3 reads CSVQVSGTGLEKLFF. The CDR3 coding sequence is TGCAGTGTTCAGGTTTCCGGGACAGGGCTTGAAAAACTGTTTTTT.

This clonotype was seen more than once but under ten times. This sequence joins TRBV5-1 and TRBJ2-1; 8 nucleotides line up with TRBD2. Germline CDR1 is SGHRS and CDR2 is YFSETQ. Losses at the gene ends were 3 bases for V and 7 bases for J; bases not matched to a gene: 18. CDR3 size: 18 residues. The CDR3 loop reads CASSSKLTSATLSNEQFF. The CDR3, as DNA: TGCGCCAGCAGCTCTAAACTGACTAGCGCCACTCTTTCGAATGAGCAGTTCTTC.

As DNA, the CDR3 is TGCAGTGCAGGGGGGACAGGTATCAGAGAGACCCAGTACTTC. Residues: CSAGGTGIRETQYF. V gene TRBV20-1 combines with J gene TRBJ2-7; 8 positions agree with TRBD1. The end of the DNA fits TRBJ2-5 better, so the J call may be wrong. The CDR3 has 14 residues. The V gene's germline CDR1 is DFQATT and CDR2 SNEGSKA (reference sequence).

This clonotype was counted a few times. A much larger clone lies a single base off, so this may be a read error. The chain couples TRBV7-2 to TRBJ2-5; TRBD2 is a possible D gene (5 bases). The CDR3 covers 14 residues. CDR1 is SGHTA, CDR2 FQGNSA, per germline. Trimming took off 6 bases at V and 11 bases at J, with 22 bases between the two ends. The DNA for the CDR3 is TGTGCCAGCAGAAGGGCGAGGAAAGAGGGAGAGCAGTACTTC. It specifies CASRRARKEGEQYF. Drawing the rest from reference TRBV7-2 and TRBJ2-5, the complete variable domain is GAGVSQSPSNKVTEKGKDVELRCDPISGHTALYWYRQSLGQGLEFLIYFQGNSAPDKSGLPSDRFSAERTGGSVSTLTIQRTQQEDSAVYLCASRRARKEGEQYFGPGTRLLVL.

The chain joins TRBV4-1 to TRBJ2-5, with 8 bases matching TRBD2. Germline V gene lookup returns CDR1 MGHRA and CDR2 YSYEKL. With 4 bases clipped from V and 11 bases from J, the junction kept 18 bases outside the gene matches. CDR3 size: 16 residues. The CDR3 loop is CASSPRDGGVASEQYF. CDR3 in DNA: TGCGCCAGCAGCCCAAGGGACGGGGGGGTAGCATCGGAGCAGTACTTC.

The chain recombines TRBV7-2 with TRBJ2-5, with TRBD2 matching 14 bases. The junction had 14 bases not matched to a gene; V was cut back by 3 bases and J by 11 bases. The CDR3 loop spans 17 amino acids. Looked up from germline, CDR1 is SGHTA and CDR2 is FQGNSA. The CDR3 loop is CASSLGTSGSDLGGQYF. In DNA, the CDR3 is TGTGCCAGCAGCTTGGGGACTAGCGGGAGTGACCTTGGGGGGCAGTACTTC.

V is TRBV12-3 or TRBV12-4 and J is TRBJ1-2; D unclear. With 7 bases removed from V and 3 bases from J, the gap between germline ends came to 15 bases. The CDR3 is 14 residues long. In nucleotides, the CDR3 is TGTGCCAGCACCACTAACCGCGGGGACTATGGCTACACCTTC. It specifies CASTTNRGDYGYTF.

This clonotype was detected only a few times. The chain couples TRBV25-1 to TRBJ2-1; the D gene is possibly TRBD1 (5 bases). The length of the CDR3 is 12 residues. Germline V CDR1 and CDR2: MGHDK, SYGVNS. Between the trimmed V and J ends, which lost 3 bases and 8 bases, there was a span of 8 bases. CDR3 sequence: CASSDRVYEQFF. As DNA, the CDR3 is TGTGCCAGCAGTGACAGGGTCTATGAGCAGTTCTTC.

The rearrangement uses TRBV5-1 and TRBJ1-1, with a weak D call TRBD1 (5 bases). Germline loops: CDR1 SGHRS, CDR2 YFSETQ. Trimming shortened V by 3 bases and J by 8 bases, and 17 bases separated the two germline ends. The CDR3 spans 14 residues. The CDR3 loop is CASSWGDRVDEAFF. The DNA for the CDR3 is TGCGCCAGCAGCTGGGGAGACAGAGTGGACGAAGCTTTCTTT. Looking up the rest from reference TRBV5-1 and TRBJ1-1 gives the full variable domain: KAGVTQTPRYLIKTRGQQVTLSCSPISGHRSVSWYQQTPGQGLQFLFEYFSETQRNKGNFPGRFSGRQFSNSRSEMNVSTLELGDSALYLCASSWGDRVDEAFFGQGTRLTVV.

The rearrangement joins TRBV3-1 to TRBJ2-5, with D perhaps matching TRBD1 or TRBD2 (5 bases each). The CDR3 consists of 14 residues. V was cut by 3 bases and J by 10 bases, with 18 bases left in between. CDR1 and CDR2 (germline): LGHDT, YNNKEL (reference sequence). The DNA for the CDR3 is TGTGCCAGCAGCCAGTACAGAGGGGTTGGGGTCCAGTACTTC. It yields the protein CASSQYRGVGVQYF.

CDR3 amino acids: CSFQKGLGNSPLHF. For the CDR3, the DNA is TGCTCCTTCCAAAAGGGATTGGGGAATTCACCCCTCCACTTT. The chain uses TRBV20-1 and TRBJ1-6; D unclear. This CDR3 spans 14 amino acids. Germline CDR1 is DFQATT and CDR2 is SNEGSKA (reference sequence).

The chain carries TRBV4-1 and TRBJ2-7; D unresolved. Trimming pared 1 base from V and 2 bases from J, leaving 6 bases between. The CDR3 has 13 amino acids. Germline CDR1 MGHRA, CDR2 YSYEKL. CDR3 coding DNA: TGCGCCAGCAGCCAAGGGACCACCTACGAGCAGTACTTC. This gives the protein CASSQGTTYEQYF.

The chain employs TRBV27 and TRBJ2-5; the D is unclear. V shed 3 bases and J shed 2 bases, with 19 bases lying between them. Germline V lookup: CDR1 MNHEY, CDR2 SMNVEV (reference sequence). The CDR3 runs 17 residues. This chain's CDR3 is CASSFKFRNPIQETQYF. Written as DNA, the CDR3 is TGTGCCAGCAGTTTTAAGTTCCGGAACCCGATTCAAGAGACCCAGTACTTC.

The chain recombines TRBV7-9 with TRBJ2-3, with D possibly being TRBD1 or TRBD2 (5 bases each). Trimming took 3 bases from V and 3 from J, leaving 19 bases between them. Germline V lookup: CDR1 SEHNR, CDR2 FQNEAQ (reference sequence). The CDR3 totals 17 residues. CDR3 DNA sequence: TGTGCCAGCAGCTTCCCCAGTGGGGGAGTCGGGACAGATACGCAGTATTTT. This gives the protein CASSFPSGGVGTDTQYF.

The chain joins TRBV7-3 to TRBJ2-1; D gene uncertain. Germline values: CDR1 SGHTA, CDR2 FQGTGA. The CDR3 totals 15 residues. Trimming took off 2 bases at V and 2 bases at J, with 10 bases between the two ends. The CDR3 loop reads CASSLEPRAYNEQFF. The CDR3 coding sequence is TGTGCCAGCAGCTTAGAGCCCAGAGCCTACAATGAGCAGTTCTTC.

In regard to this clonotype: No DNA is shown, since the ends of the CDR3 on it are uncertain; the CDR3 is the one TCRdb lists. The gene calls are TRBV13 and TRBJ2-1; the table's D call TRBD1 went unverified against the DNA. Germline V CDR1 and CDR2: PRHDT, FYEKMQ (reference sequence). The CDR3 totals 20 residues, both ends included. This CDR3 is CDSSFYICSASHWGENEQFF.

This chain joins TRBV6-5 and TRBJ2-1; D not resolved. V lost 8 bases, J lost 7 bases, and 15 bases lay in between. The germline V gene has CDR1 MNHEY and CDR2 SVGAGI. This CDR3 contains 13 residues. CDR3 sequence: CASAYDGRNEQFF. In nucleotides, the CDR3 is TGTGCCAGCGCCTACGATGGGCGAAATGAGCAGTTCTTC.